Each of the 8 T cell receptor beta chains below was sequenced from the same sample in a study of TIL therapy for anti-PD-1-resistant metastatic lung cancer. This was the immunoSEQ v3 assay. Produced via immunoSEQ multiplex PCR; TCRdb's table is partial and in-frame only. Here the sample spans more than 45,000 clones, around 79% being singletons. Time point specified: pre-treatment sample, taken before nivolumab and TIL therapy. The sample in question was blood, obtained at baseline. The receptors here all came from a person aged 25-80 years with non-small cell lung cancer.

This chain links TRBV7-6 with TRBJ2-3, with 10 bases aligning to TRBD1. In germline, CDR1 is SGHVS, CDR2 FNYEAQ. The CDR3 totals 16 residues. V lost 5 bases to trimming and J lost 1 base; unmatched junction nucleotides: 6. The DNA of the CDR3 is TGTGCCAGCAGCGCGGGACAGGGGATAGGCACAGATACGCAGTATTTT. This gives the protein CASSAGQGIGTDTQYF.

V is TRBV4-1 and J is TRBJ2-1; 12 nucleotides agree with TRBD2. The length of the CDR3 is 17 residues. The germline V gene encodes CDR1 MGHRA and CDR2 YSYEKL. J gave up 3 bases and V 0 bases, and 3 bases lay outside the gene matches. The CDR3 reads CASSQDVGLAGYNEQFF. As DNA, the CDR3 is TGCGCCAGCAGCCAAGATGTGGGACTAGCGGGCTACAATGAGCAGTTCTTC.

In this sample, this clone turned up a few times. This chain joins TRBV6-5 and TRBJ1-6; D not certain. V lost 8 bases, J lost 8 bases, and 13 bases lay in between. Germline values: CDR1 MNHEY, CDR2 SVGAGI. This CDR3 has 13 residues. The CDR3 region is CASSPILDSPLHF. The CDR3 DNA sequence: TGTGCCAGCTCCCCCATTCTCGATTCACCCCTCCACTTT.

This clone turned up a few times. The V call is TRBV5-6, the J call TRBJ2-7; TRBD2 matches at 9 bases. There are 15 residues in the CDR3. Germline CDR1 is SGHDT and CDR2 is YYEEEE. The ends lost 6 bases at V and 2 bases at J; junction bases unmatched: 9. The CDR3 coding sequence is TGTGCCAGCACCAATAGCGGGAGCGCTACCTACGAGCAGTACTTC. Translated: CASTNSGSATYEQYF. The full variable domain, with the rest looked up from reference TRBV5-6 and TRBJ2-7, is DAGVTQSPTHLIKTRGQQVTLRCSPKSGHDTVSWYQQALGQGPQFIFQYYEEEERQRGNFPDRFSGHQFPNYSSELNVNALLLGDSALYLCASTNSGSATYEQYFGPGTRLTVT.

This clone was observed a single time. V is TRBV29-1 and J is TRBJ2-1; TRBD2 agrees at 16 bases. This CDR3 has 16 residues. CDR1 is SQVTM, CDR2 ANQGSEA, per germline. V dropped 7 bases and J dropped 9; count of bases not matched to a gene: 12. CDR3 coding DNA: TGCAGCGCCGACATCCTGGGACTAGCGGGAGGGGGTGAGCAGTTCTTC. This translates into CSADILGLAGGGEQFF.

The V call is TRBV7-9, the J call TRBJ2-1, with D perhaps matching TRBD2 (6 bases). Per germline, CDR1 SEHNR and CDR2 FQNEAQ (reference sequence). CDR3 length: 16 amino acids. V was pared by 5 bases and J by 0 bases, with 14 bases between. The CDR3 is CASSPPDYLSYNEQFF. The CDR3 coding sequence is TGTGCCAGCAGCCCCCCGGACTATCTCTCCTACAATGAGCAGTTCTTC.

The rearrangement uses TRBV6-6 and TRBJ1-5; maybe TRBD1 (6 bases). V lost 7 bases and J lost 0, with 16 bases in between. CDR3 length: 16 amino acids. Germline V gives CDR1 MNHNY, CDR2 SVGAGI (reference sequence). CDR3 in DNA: TGTGCCAGCACCCTAGCAGGGGCATATAGCAATCAGCCCCAGCATTTT. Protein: CASTLAGAYSNQPQHF.

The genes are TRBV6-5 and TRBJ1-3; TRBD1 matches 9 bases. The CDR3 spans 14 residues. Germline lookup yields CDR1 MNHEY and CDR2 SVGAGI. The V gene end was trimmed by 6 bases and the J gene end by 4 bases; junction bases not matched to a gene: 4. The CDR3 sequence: CASSRTGVGNTIYF. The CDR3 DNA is TGTGCCAGCAGCAGGACAGGGGTGGGAAACACCATATATTTT.